This T cell receptor (beta chain) was recovered during a study of Graves' ophthalmopathy and Graves' hyperthyroidism. Study context: At initial diagnosis, peripheral blood was obtained, and this preceded any treatment.

Amplification of the TCR beta CDR3 regions used RNA transcripts (as template). RT-PCR was first run with HTBI primers, then multiplex PCR in a second round. TCRdb called the multiplex PCR reads again in MiXCR, with one record for every CDR3 protein. The table records 500,000 to 700,000 distinct CDR3 sequences, 22% of them present only once. A single count supports this clonotype. This CDR3 comprises 15 residues. CDR1 SQVTM and CDR2 ANQGSEA come from the germline V gene. V trimming: 4 bases; J trimming: 0 bases; junction bases outside the gene matches: 8. Material: peripheral blood. The chain couples TRBV29-1 to TRBJ1-1; 7 bases are a match to TRBD1. The TCR comes from a young woman with stable Graves' hyperthyroidism. Some clones in this sample may be carry-over from other donors' samples. The CDR3, as DNA: TGCAGCGTTGTCTTGACAGGGATGTTGAACACTGAAGCTTTCTTT. It encodes CSVVLTGMLNTEAFF.